The clone carrying this T cell receptor (beta chain) was seen many times. Its antigen is currently unknown. This sample was included in a study of glioma-infiltrating T cells. Study-level findings and limits: Gliomas, especially low-grade, showed above-expected tissue-blood divergence; non-neoplastic patients showed below. Tissue and blood shared very few CDR3 sequences.

TCR alpha and beta CDR3 regions were amplified from RNA using iRepertoire nested multiplex PCR. TCRdb fed the multiplex PCR reads into MiXCR, producing one record per CDR3 protein. The table has about 180,000 distinct CDR3 sequences, around 40% seen once. Trimming shortened V by 4 bases and J by 3 bases, and 12 bases separated the two germline ends. The CDR3 sequence is 14 residues long. Germline V CDR1 and CDR2: MNHEY, SMNVEV (reference sequence). Input material: glioma tissue, nonneoplastic brain tissue, or PBMCs (not recorded which). This chain connects TRBV27 to TRBJ1-2; the D gene is possibly TRBD1 (6 bases). The sequence derives from a human donor with low-grade glioma or glioblastoma, undergoing nonglioma brain surgery, or in good health (not recorded which). The DNA for the CDR3 is TGTGCCAGCAGTTCCTACGGGGGCGACTATGGCTACACCTTC. Its protein is CASSSYGGDYGYTF.